This T cell receptor beta chain was sequenced in a study of shared clonotypes between healthy human individuals. Sorted-subset replicate PCR reactions were performed with approximately 200 ng DNA, corresponding to tens of thousands of T cell genomes. TCRdb's table, derived via immunoSEQ multiplex PCR, lists solely in-frame clones and lacks some. The sample shows some 2.3 million clones, just over 90% of them seen only once. In this sample, this clone turned up once. J gave up 7 bases and V 6 bases, and 18 bases lay outside the gene matches. In germline, CDR1 is SGHAT, CDR2 FQNNGV. This CDR3 has 18 residues.

This chain links TRBV11-2 with TRBJ2-1; 10 nucleotides match TRBD1. The TCR was taken from a man younger than 30 in good health. Some clones in this sample may be carry-over from other donors' samples. The sample was naive CD4+ T cells from PBMCs. Described subset: CD45RA+ positively selected. CDR3 residues: CASRTGTGAAGEVNEQFF. CDR3 in DNA: TGTGCCAGCAGAACAGGGACAGGGGCAGCGGGAGAGGTAAATGAGCAGTTCTTC.